The clone carrying this TCR beta chain was counted at least ten times. This entry comes from a study of T cells in Graves' hyperthyroidism and ophthalmopathy. In the study overall: Peripheral blood was drawn at first diagnosis, prior to all treatment.

Germline lookup yields CDR1 SGHAT and CDR2 FQNNGV. The CDR3 consists of 13 residues. V lost 8 bases and J lost 5, with 15 bases in between. TCR beta CDR3 sequences were amplified from RNA transcripts. The study used the HTBI primer set for a first-round RT-PCR of the TCR CDR3. TCRdb passed the multiplex PCR reads through MiXCR, listing each CDR3 protein once. The sample lists about 480,000 distinct CDR3 sequences, approximately 23% seen once, with approximately 49% in the top ten. Sequenced material: blood. The chain is built from TRBV11-2 and TRBJ2-5, with a tentative D call TRBD1 (5 bases). The TCR comes from an older woman with Graves' ophthalmopathy. The CDR3 DNA is TGTGCCAGCTCCACGGCAGGGTTTGAGACCCAGTACTTC. Translated: CASSTAGFETQYF.